The rows below give T cell receptor beta chains drawn from one sample of a study of ipilimumab plus nivolumab after autologous stem cell transplantation. Sequencing was performed with immunoSEQ multiplex PCR; in TCRdb, only in-frame clones are kept and a portion is missing. The sample records about 83,000 clones, over 80% being singletons. The sample in question was PBMCs, obtained in a trial of ipilimumab plus nivolumab as post-transplant consolidation. Receptors originate from a male donor with diffuse large B-cell lymphoma. CDR3s include the opening cysteine and the closing phenylalanine or tryptophan. The D gene is left open where the match is weak. Rows may omit the clone size; those that give it use once, few, many or a size class.

TRBV19,NA,TRBJ2-5,13,NA,TGTGCCAGTAGTATTAACCGGCAAGAGACCCAGTACTTC,CASSINRQETQYF
TRBV2,NA,TRBJ1-5,15,TRBD1,TGTGCCAGCAGTGCCGACCAGGGGGCGCGTCAGCCCCAGCATTTT,CASSADQGARQPQHF
TRBV11-2,NA,TRBJ2-1,14,TRBD2,TGTGCCAGCAGCCGGAGCGGGGGGGTCAATGAGCAGTTCTTC,CASSRSGGVNEQFF
TRBV7-2,NA,TRBJ2-5,16,TRBD2,TGTGCCAGCAGCTTAGGAGCGGGGGGCGGGAAAGGGGCCCAGTACTTC,CASSLGAGGGKGAQYF
TRBV7-5,NA,TRBJ2-7,14,NA,TGTGTCAGAAGCCCACGCCAGGGGGCCCACGAGCAGTACTTC,CVRSPRQGAHEQYF
TRBV27,NA,TRBJ1-5,13,NA,TGTGCCAGCAGTTTATTTTGGGGTCAGCCCCAGCATTTT,CASSLFWGQPQHF
TRBV9,NA,TRBJ2-6,18,NA,TGTGCCAGCAGCGTAGCTAAACAGGCGAACTCTGGGGCCAACGTCCTGACTTTC,CASSVAKQANSGANVLTF
TRBV5-6,NA,TRBJ1-2,14,TRBD1,TGTGCCAGCAGCCCAGGGGACAGGCTCTATGGCTACACCTTC,CASSPGDRLYGYTF
TRBV5-6,NA,TRBJ1-5,16,TRBD1,TGTGCCAGCAGCTTGGCTCAGGGGGATCGTAATCAGCCCCAGCATTTT,CASSLAQGDRNQPQHF
TRBV29-1,once,TRBJ1-3,13,NA,TGCAGCGTTTGGGGAGCCTCTGGAAACACCATATATTTT,CSVWGASGNTIYF
TRBV7-2,NA,TRBJ2-3,15,NA,TGTGCCAGCAGCTTAGTCCGGGGCCGCACAGATACGCAGTATTTT,CASSLVRGRTDTQYF
TRBV14,NA,TRBJ1-6,13,NA,TGTGCCAGCAGCCAGTCCTACAGCACACCCCTCCACTTT,CASSQSYSTPLHF
TRBV30,NA,TRBJ2-5,14,NA,TGTGCCTGGAGTGTAGATACGGGTTTTGGGACCCAGTACTTC,CAWSVDTGFGTQYF
TRBV15,NA,TRBJ2-7,14,NA,TGTGCCACCAGCAGATCAGGGAACTACTACGAGCAGTACTTC,CATSRSGNYYEQYF
TRBV15,NA,TRBJ2-3,13,NA,TGTGCCACCAGCAGAGATCAGGTGGATACGCAGTATTTT,CATSRDQVDTQYF
TRBV27,NA,TRBJ1-1,13,TRBD1,TGTGCCAGCAGTTTAGGGACAGCGGGGGAAGCTTTCTTT,CASSLGTAGEAFF
TRBV7-8,NA,TRBJ1-1,15,TRBD1,TGTGCCAGCAGACCGGACAGGGGGCGACACACTGAAGCTTTCTTT,CASRPDRGRHTEAFF
TRBV7-8,NA,TRBJ2-3,17,NA,TGTGCCAGCAGCTTATTGCCAGGGCAGGGGAGCGCAGATACGCAGTATTTT,CASSLLPGQGSADTQYF
TRBV5-1,NA,TRBJ1-3,15,NA,TGCGCCAGCAGCCCTGGACGGAACTCTGGAAACACCATATATTTT,CASSPGRNSGNTIYF
TRBV11-2,NA,TRBJ2-7,13,NA,TGTGCCAGCAGCTTCTGGGGTTGGGGCGAGCAGTACTTC,CASSFWGWGEQYF
TRBV14,NA,TRBJ2-2,16,NA,TGTGCCAGCCAGGGAGGACAGGTTTTCTGGTCCGGGGAGCTGTTTTTT,CASQGGQVFWSGELFF
TRBV2,NA,TRBJ1-1,13,NA,TGTGCCAGCTCACGACAGAAATTTACTGAAGCTTTCTTT,CASSRQKFTEAFF
TRBV5-5,NA,TRBJ1-2,14,TRBD1,TGTGCCAGCAGCGGGACAGGGGGCAGCTATGGCTACACCTTC,CASSGTGGSYGYTF
TRBV18,NA,TRBJ2-3,16,TRBD2,TGTGCCAGCTCCGGACTAGCGGGGGCTAGCACAGATACGCAGTATTTT,CASSGLAGASTDTQYF
TRBV6-1,NA,TRBJ2-1,14,NA,TGTGCCAGCAGTGAAGACAGCTCCTACAATGAGCAGTTCTTC,CASSEDSSYNEQFF
TRBV6-5,NA,TRBJ2-7,15,NA,TGTGCCAGCAGAACCGGGACGGCTTCAGGCTACGAGCAGTACTTC,CASRTGTASGYEQYF
TRBV6-5,NA,TRBJ1-6,13,NA,TGTGCCAGCAGTTCCACTTATAATTCACCCCTCCACTTT,CASSSTYNSPLHF
TRBV4-2,NA,TRBJ2-7,14,NA,TGTGCCAGCAGCCGACTAAACCAGGGCTCCGAGCAGTACTTC,CASSRLNQGSEQYF
TRBV29-1,NA,TRBJ2-7,13,NA,TGCAGCGTTGATCCCTCGACAGACTACGAGCAGTACTTC,CSVDPSTDYEQYF
TRBV27,NA,TRBJ2-7,14,NA,TGTGCCAGCAGCCCTACTGAGATAGCCTACGAGCAGTACTTC,CASSPTEIAYEQYF
TRBV6-5,few,TRBJ1-4,14,NA,TGTGCCAGCAGTTATGGCAGGGGAAGTGAAAAACTGTTTTTT,CASSYGRGSEKLFF
TRBV7-9,NA,TRBJ2-5,14,NA,TGTGCCAGCAGCTTGGGGGGAAACCAAGAGACCCAGTACTTC,CASSLGGNQETQYF
TRBV19,NA,TRBJ2-6,17,TRBD1,TGTGCCAGTACCAGCCACCCAGGGGGAGCTGGGGCCAACGTCCTGACTTTC,CASTSHPGGAGANVLTF
TRBV29-1,NA,TRBJ1-4,15,NA,TGCAGCGTAAGGAAACCCGGCGGACCTAATGAAAAACTGTTTTTT,CSVRKPGGPNEKLFF
TRBV7-3,NA,TRBJ2-6,16,NA,TGTGCCAGCAGCTCCGGGTCCAACTCTGGGGCCAACGTCCTGACTTTC,CASSSGSNSGANVLTF
TRBV11-3,NA,TRBJ1-4,14,NA,TGTGCCATGGGGTGGGTGGCGGGAAATGAAAAACTGTTTTTT,CAMGWVAGNEKLFF
TRBV6-5,NA,TRBJ2-4,14,NA,TGTGCCAGCAGTGGCTCATACACCAAAAACATTCAGTACTTC,CASSGSYTKNIQYF
TRBV5-1,NA,TRBJ2-7,15,NA,TGCGCCAGCAGCTTGGAACTAGGACAGAGCTACGAGCAGTACTTC,CASSLELGQSYEQYF
TRBV5-5,NA,TRBJ2-7,14,NA,TGTGCCAGCAGCCACAGGTTGGTTTCCTACGAGCAGTACTTC,CASSHRLVSYEQYF
TRBV19,NA,TRBJ1-4,14,TRBD1,TGTGCCAGTAGACTACAGGGGACGGGGGAAAAACTGTTTTTT,CASRLQGTGEKLFF
TRBV4-3,NA,TRBJ2-7,16,TRBD1,TGCGCCAGCAGCCCCGGGACAGGGAATAAGTACTACGAGCAGTACTTC,CASSPGTGNKYYEQYF
TRBV7-9,NA,TRBJ1-1,13,NA,TGTGCCAGCAGCTTCACCCCGGGGGGGCTAGCTTTCTTT,CASSFTPGGLAFF
TRBV9,NA,TRBJ2-7,15,TRBD1,TGTGCCAGCAGTCTAACGGACAGGTTAGGTTACGAGCAGTACTTC,CASSLTDRLGYEQYF
TRBV9,NA,TRBJ2-5,15,TRBD1,TGTGCCAGCAGCGTAGTCGGACAGGTTCTAGAGACCCAGTACTTC,CASSVVGQVLETQYF
TRBV4-1,NA,TRBJ2-3,16,TRBD2,TGCGCCAGCAGCCAGGCGGACCGGGGGGGTTGGGATACGCAGTATTTT,CASSQADRGGWDTQYF
TRBV6-1,NA,TRBJ1-4,14,TRBD1,TGTGCCAGCAGACCGACAGGGAGTAATGAAAAACTGTTTTTT,CASRPTGSNEKLFF
TRBV5-6,NA,TRBJ1-5,18,NA,TGTGCCAGCAGCTTGGGTCAGGGTACGGGCTATAGCAATCAGCCCCAGCATTTT,CASSLGQGTGYSNQPQHF
TRBV9,many,TRBJ1-1,15,TRBD1,TGTGCCAGCAGCCCCCAGGGACAGGGGGACACTGAAGCTTTCTTT,CASSPQGQGDTEAFF
TRBV9,NA,TRBJ2-1,16,TRBD2,TGTGCCAGCAGCGTAGGGGGGCGGGGGGGCTACGGTGAGCAGTTCTTC,CASSVGGRGGYGEQFF
TRBV27,NA,TRBJ1-6,16,TRBD1,TGTGCCAGCAGCAGCTACCCGTGGACAGGGGAATCACCCCTCCACTTT,CASSSYPWTGESPLHF
TRBV15,NA,TRBJ2-7,15,NA,TGTGCCACCAGCAGAGATGGGACCGTTCGGGACGAGCAGTACTTC,CATSRDGTVRDEQYF
TRBV12-5,few,TRBJ2-3,12,NA,TGTGCTAGTGGTATAATGAGAGATACGCAGTATTTT,CASGIMRDTQYF
TRBV5-1,NA,TRBJ2-5,15,NA,TGCGCCAGCAGCTTGGTTGTGGGGCGCGGGGAGACCCAGTACTTC,CASSLVVGRGETQYF
TRBV6-6,NA,TRBJ1-2,16,TRBD1,TGTGCCAGCAGGGGACCTTCGACAGGGCACCTCTATGGCTACACCTTC,CASRGPSTGHLYGYTF
TRBV9,NA,TRBJ2-3,16,TRBD2,TGTGCCAGCAGCGAGGGGTCGGGGGGGCCGACAGATACGCAGTATTTT,CASSEGSGGPTDTQYF